The subject of this entry is one T cell receptor beta chain. Antigen: not known. The sample is drawn from a study of tumor-infiltrating lymphocytes in localized non-small cell lung cancer. Study in general: Patients included smokers and never-smokers with various histologies, some sampled after neoadjuvant chemotherapy.

Study-wide points: Technical variation could not be separated from intratumor heterogeneity here.

There are 12 residues in the CDR3. Trimming pared 4 bases from V and 4 bases from J, leaving 6 bases between. CDR1 SGHRS and CDR2 YFSETQ come from the germline V gene. Libraries were prepared by immunoSEQ multiplex PCR; TCRdb keeps only in-frame clonotypes and omits some of them. The sample carries 6,900 or so clones, around 66% recorded once. The J gene is TRBJ1-5, the V gene TRBV5-1; D not resolved. This receptor was taken from a human donor with non-small cell lung cancer. Sequenced material: uninvolved lung tissue not adjacent to the tumor. The CDR3 reads CASSVENQPQHF. CDR3 in DNA: TGCGCCAGCAGCGTAGAGAATCAGCCCCAGCATTTT.